This T cell receptor beta chain was identified during a study of T cells after yellow fever vaccination. TCRdb itself ran the 5' RACE reads through MiXCR, one entry per CDR3 protein. The sample yields 55,000 to 70,000 distinct CDR3 sequences, under 8% seen once. The sequenced sample was CD8+ T cells sorted from PBMCs, obtained about 49 days after the first yellow fever vaccination. The sequence derives from a man aged 18 to 29 who received the YFV17D yellow fever vaccine.

Here the CDR3 DNA reads TGCGCCAGCAGCTTGGGACCCAGGGACAGTTCCTACAATGAGCAGTTCTTC. Protein sequence: CASSLGPRDSSYNEQFF. V gene TRBV5-1 combines with J gene TRBJ2-1; 7 nucleotides match TRBD1. The trim removed 0 bases at V and 1 base at J, leaving 7 bases unmatched. Germline V gene data show CDR1 as SGHRS and CDR2 as YFSETQ. This CDR3 region has 17 residues.